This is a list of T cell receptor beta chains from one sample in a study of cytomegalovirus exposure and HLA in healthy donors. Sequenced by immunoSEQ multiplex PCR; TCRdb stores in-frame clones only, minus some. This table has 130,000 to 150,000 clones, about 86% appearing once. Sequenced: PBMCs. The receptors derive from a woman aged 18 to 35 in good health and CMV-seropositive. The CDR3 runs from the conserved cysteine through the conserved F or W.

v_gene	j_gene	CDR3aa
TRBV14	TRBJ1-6	CASSLPYSPLHF
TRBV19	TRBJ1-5	CASSPTGIQPQHF
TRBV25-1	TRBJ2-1	CASSVRGSYNEQFF
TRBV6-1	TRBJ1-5	CASRQISNQPQHF
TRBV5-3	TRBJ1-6	CARSLWTRNSPLHF
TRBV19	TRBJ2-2	CASSLTGNTGELFF
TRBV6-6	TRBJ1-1	CASSYSGRSAFF
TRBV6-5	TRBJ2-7	CASSYSVSQGAYEQYF
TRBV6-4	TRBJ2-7	CASNARQGALYEQYF
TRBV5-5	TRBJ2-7	CASSPLREPRQHYEQYF
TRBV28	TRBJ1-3	CASSYPPGNTIYF
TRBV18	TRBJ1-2	CASSPPGQGTIYTF
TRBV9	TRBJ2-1	CASSVEGGSVYNEQFF
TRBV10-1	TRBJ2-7	CASSESGRDYEQYF
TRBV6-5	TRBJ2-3	CASRAGTGGNTQYF
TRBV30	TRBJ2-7	CAYQVGASSEQYF
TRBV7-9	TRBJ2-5	CASREGLAGEETQYF
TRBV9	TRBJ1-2	CASSVEAGFVQGYTF